The clone carrying this TCR beta chain occurred a few times. The antigen is undetermined. This sample was included in a study of regulatory T cells in long-lasting Graves disease. Study results and limitations: The study found persistent patients shared more public clonotypes (roughly 3,000) than new patients (over 900).

CDR3-region Arm-PCR and iRepertoire HTBI primers produced the TCR beta libraries. One entry per CDR3 protein, called by TCRdb with MiXCR from the multiplex PCR reads. The table shows about 620,000 distinct CDR3 sequences, with approximately 15% occurring only once. CDR1 ENHRY and CDR2 SYGVKD come from the germline V gene. V was clipped by 5 bases and J by 5 bases, with 18 bases between them. The CDR3 consists of 15 residues. Time point of the sample: newly diagnosed GD, antithyroid drugs for less than 3 months. Extracted PBMC RNA gave rise to the TCR library. The same sample was also studied in work on T cells in Graves' hyperthyroidism and ophthalmopathy.

This sample comprised peripheral blood mononuclear cells (PBMCs), obtained at new diagnosis, from a patient treated with antithyroid drugs. This TCR came from a woman aged 25 to 39 with Graves disease. The V and J genes are TRBV10-3 and TRBJ1-1; tentative D call: TRBD1 (6 bases). CDR3 nucleotide sequence: TGTGCCATCAGTTACATCCAAGACAGGATGACTGAAGCTTTCTTT. It specifies CAISYIQDRMTEAFF.